These 5 T cell receptor beta chains originate from one sample sequenced in a study of OX40 agonist ivuxolimab in advanced cancers. The data were produced by immunoSEQ multiplex PCR, yet TCRdb's version contains in-frame clones alone and is incomplete. The sample carries some 87,000 clones, 80% to 95% recorded once. The source material was CD4+ or CD8+ T cells sorted from blood, sampled in a trial of the OX40 agonist ivuxolimab. All receptors derive from an adult with an advanced solid tumor such as melanoma, head and neck, liver or kidney cancer.

The rearrangement links TRBV18 to TRBJ1-3, with D perhaps TRBD1 (5 bases). Trimming left V 3 bases short and J 4 bases short, with 13 bases between. The CDR3 runs 15 residues. Germline V gene lookup returns CDR1 KGHSH and CDR2 LQKENI. The CDR3 region has the DNA TGTGCCAGCTCACCTTCTGACAGTCCAGGAAACACCATATATTTT. Encoded protein: CASSPSDSPGNTIYF.

V is TRBV7-3 and J is TRBJ2-3, with D tentatively TRBD2 (6 bases). V lost 2 bases and J lost 7, with 16 bases in between. CDR3 size: 15 residues. Per the germline V gene, CDR1 is SGHTA and CDR2 is FQGTGA. In DNA form, the CDR3 reads TGTGCCAGCAGCTTATCAGGCGGGGCGGCACATACGCAGTATTTT. Its translation is CASSLSGGAAHTQYF.

V is TRBV5-1 and J is TRBJ2-7; no clear D gene. This CDR3 spans 13 amino acids. The germline V gene encodes CDR1 SGHRS and CDR2 YFSETQ. V was trimmed by 4 bases and J by 2 bases, leaving 10 bases between them. The CDR3 region has the DNA TGCGCCAGCAGCCCGGGTCCTACCTACGAGCAGTACTTC. This gives the protein CASSPGPTYEQYF. Full variable domain (outside the CDR3, taken from reference TRBV5-1 and TRBJ2-7): KAGVTQTPRYLIKTRGQQVTLSCSPISGHRSVSWYQQTPGQGLQFLFEYFSETQRNKGNFPGRFSGRQFSNSRSEMNVSTLELGDSALYLCASSPGPTYEQYFGPGTRLTVT.

The chain employs TRBV6-6 and TRBJ1-1; D is unclear. CDR3 size: 14 residues. CDR1 is MNHNY, CDR2 SVGAGI, per germline (reference sequence). Trimming took 7 bases from V and 1 from J, leaving 13 bases between them. The CDR3 DNA reads as TGTGCCAGCACCAACGGGTGGGGGAACACTGAAGCTTTCTTT. Amino acid sequence: CASTNGWGNTEAFF.

The table lists this clone with a few counts. This chain connects TRBV7-9 to TRBJ1-2; D may be TRBD1 (5 bases). Germline V CDR1 and CDR2: SEHNR, FQNEAQ (reference sequence). V dropped 5 bases and J dropped 2 bases, with 12 bases sitting between them. The CDR3 is made up of 14 amino acids. In nucleotides, the CDR3 is TGTGCCAGCAGCCCCCTGAAGGGGAACTATGGCTACACCTTC. It yields the protein CASSPLKGNYGYTF. The full variable domain, completed using reference TRBV7-9 and TRBJ1-2, is DTGVSQNPRHKITKRGQNVTFRCDPISEHNRLYWYRQTLGQGPEFLTYFQNEAQLEKSRLLSDRFSAERPKGSFSTLEIQRTEQGDSAMYLCASSPLKGNYGYTFGSGTRLTVV.